The entry below gives a single T cell receptor (beta chain) sequence along with its context. The antigen remains undetermined. The data were taken from a study of OX40 agonist ivuxolimab in advanced cancers. Study results and caveats: Low normalized T-cell clonal expansion was additionally recorded for some nonresponders.

Per germline, CDR1 GTSNPN and CDR2 SVGIG (reference sequence). Trimming pared 0 bases from V and 1 base from J, leaving 6 bases between. The CDR3 runs to 13 residues. Some clones are missing from TCRdb's copy, which holds only in-frame ones; the method was immunoSEQ multiplex PCR. Among over 50,000 clones, about nine tenths were seen once, and the ten largest hold more than 20%. The source material was CD4+ or CD8+ T cells sorted from blood, sampled in a trial of the OX40 agonist ivuxolimab. V gene TRBV30 combines with J gene TRBJ1-1; D unresolved. This TCR was sampled from an adult with an advanced solid tumor such as melanoma, head and neck, liver or kidney cancer. This chain's CDR3 is CAWSVVRNTEAFF. The CDR3 bases are TGTGCCTGGAGTGTAGTCCGGAACACTGAAGCTTTCTTT.